This is a list of T cell receptor beta chains from one sample in a study of CD8 T cells in Susac syndrome. TCRdb reprocessed the immunoSEQ multiplex PCR reads with MiXCR, giving one entry per CDR3 protein. The sample yields approximately 200,000 distinct CDR3 sequences, about 95% seen once. Material for sequencing was CD4+ T cells from PBMCs. The source of these receptors is a human donor with multiple sclerosis. CDR3s leave out the opening cysteine and the closing phenylalanine or tryptophan. Only part of the rows carry a size: once, few, many, or a class if the clone is expanded.

clone size,J gene,V gene,CDR3 protein
NA,TRBJ1-4,TRBV29-1,SVSRSNEKLF
once,TRBJ2-1,TRBV12-3/TRBV12-4,ATRPSALRKQF
NA,TRBJ2-3,TRBV29-1,SVDGQGAGKWADTQY
NA,TRBJ2-7,TRBV27,ASSLFGGGINEQY
once,TRBJ2-1,TRBV7-9,ASRGTSVHEQF
NA,TRBJ2-7,TRBV30,AWRPRPRGGRIYEQY
NA,TRBJ2-7,TRBV7-9,ASSPKEQGYEQY
once,TRBJ1-5,TRBV5-1,ASSLEGLWDQPQH
NA,TRBJ2-7,TRBV12-3/TRBV12-4,ASSPDPTRGYEQY
NA,TRBJ1-1,TRBV7-8,ASSLAEDREAF
NA,TRBJ2-7,TRBV25-1,ASSESEGAPGDSRYGESYEQY